The source of this T cell receptor beta chain is a study of TET2 disruption in CD19-targeted CAR T cells (dated by TCRdb to between 2017 and 2018). Context from the whole study: No additional inclusion criteria were applied, and the number of samples was determined by the original clinical trial design and by sample availability.

As for this clone: Its antigen specificity is not known. The read comes to an end 3 residues before the CDR3 does, leaving the germline J gene to fill in the end.

Counted from cysteine to phenylalanine, this CDR3 has 15 amino acids. The CDR3 was read in part: 36 bases, with the frame set at base 1. V lost 5 bases and J lost 0 bases; the stretch between them is 13 bases long. Taken from the germline V gene (reference sequence), the CDR1 and CDR2 loops are GTSNPN and SVGIG. The treatment or condition label corresponds to: autologous CTL019 cells: CD19 CAR with 4-1BB and CD3 zeta domains. TCR zeta and 4-1BB costimulatory signaling domains were built into the CD19 CAR. T cells for CTL019 manufacturing were collected from peripheral blood by leukapheresis. The DNeasy Blood and Tissue Kit was used to extract genomic DNA from pre-infusion T cells, peripheral blood, or sorted post-infusion T cells. Deep sequencing of the TCR beta chain was done using the immunoSEQ assay. The published analysis was carried out like this. Clonotype frequencies were computed using only productive TCR beta rearrangements. This immuneACCESS table, as held by TCRdb, lists in-frame sequences with V and J called but not all clones. Of the missing ones, under half trace to an unresolved V gene in checked studies; the others have no known cause. D and trimming come from the DNA, and the V and J calls and clone size come from that table. The sample's records list more than 25,000 clones. The top ten hold 1.5% to 2% of the sample.

Beyond this particular receptor, the publication reports: The conclusions drawn about the patient's CAR T cells were based on extensive analysis of just one subject.

This clonotype was obtained from a man between 65 and 80 years old with chronic lymphocytic leukemia. Material: CD8- CAR+ T cells sorted from cultured blood T cells, obtained for CD19 CAR T cell therapy. The cell subset or site label on this specimen signifies: CD8-negative CAR-positive T cells from the infusion product. The V gene is TRBV30 and the J gene is TRBJ1-4, with the identity of the D gene unclear. For the CDR3, the sequence is CAWGPPPATNEKLFF. Partial CDR3 DNA: TGTGCCTGGGGCCCACCCCCCGCAACTAATGAAAAA. The full variable domain, with segments outside the CDR3 supplied by the reference TRBV30 and TRBJ1-4 proteins, appears as SQTIHQWPATLVQPVGSPLSLECTVEGTSNPNLYWYRQAAGRGLQLLFYSVGIGQISSEVPQNLSASRPQDRQFILSSKKLLLSDSGFYLCAWGPPPATNEKLFFGSGTQLSVL.